This TCR beta chain was profiled in a study of T cells after yellow fever vaccination. The germline V gene encodes CDR1 LNHDA and CDR2 SQIVND (reference sequence). With 6 bases removed from V and 6 bases from J, the gap between germline ends came to 11 bases. The CDR3 covers 13 residues. The study made its TCR cDNA through 5'RACE template switching. That step introduced a universal primer site along with UMIs. TCRdb analysed the 5' RACE reads with MiXCR anew, one entry per CDR3 protein. This table holds fewer than 100,000 distinct CDR3 sequences, about 8.2% found once. The study, taken as a whole, reports: Booster sampling recovered most clones from primary vaccination (96% CD4, 88% CD8). Contaminating bulk clonotypes could be abundant in FACS-sorted repertoires. A weaker but faster secondary response was observed, peaking on day 5 versus 15.

This clonotype was detected a few times. Sequenced material: CD8+ T cells not binding an NS4B(214-222) dextramer, sorted from PBMCs, taken around 15 days after the first yellow fever vaccination. The sequence was obtained from a man aged 18-30 years who received the YFV17D yellow fever vaccine. The V call is TRBV19, the J call TRBJ2-2; a weak D match, TRBD1 (5 bases). In nucleotides, the CDR3 is TGTGCCAGTAGCCTTCAGGGTCCCGGGGAGCTGTTTTTT. This codes for CASSLQGPGELFF.